Sequencing of this TCR beta chain was carried out in a study of shared clonotypes between healthy human individuals. The study's findings and limits: Incompleteness in sorted-subset sequencing, despite large depth, was shown by rarefaction. It was observed that roughly 5.5% of naive CD4 clonotypes were shared across several donors. Among the subsets, naive ones generally showed larger estimated richness than memory ones.

Replicate PCRs run on sorted subsets employed 200 ng DNA, tens of thousands of T cell genomes. Profiling relied on immunoSEQ multiplex PCR, and the TCRdb table lists in-frame clones only, not all of them. The sample records hundreds of thousands of clones, roughly 96% being singletons. Terminally differentiated effector memory CD45RA+ cells were excluded from the naive CD8 cells, which were CD45RO-negative and positively selected for CCR7. This CDR3 has 14 residues. Per the germline V gene, CDR1 is MNHEY and CDR2 is SMNVEV (reference sequence). The V segment lost 6 bases and the J segment 5 bases; nucleotides outside the gene matches: 7. Comments on this clone: Its antigen is not identified.

The TCR originated in a young man in good health. J is TRBJ2-7 and V is TRBV27; 10 bases line up with TRBD2. Sequenced: naive CD8+ T cells sorted from blood. CDR3 region: CASSPTSGKNEQYF. The CDR3 DNA sequence: TGTGCCAGCAGCCCCACTAGCGGGAAAAACGAGCAGTACTTC.